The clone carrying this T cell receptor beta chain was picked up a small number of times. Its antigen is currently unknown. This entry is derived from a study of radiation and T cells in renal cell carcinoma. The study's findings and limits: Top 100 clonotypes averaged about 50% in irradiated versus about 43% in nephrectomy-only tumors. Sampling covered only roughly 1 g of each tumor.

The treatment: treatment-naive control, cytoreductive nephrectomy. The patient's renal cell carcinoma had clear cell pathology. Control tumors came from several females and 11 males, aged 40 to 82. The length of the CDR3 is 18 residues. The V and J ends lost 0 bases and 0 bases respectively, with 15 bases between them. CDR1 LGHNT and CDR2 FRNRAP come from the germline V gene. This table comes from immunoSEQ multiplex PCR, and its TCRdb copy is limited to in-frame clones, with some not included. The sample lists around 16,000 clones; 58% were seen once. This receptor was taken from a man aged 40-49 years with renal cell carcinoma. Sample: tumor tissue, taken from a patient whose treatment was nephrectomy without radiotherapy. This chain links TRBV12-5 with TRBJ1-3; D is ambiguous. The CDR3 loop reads CASGLVSGSFSSGNTIYF. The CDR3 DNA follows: TGTGCTAGTGGTTTGGTATCCGGCAGCTTTAGCTCTGGAAACACCATATATTTT.